Following are 27 T cell receptor beta chains from one sample sequenced in a study of metastatic and nonmetastatic thyroid tumors. TCRdb re-called the PCR reads via MiXCR. This table has 89,000 or so clones, approximately 9% appearing once. Among the patients, none had received any treatment before thyroid surgery. Material: blood. The receptors originated from a female donor with papillary thyroid cancer or a benign thyroid nodule (not recorded which). Some clones in this sample may be carry-over from other donors' samples.

This clone appeared many times. DNA of the CDR3: TGTGCCAGCAGTTCCACCAAGGGGTCTAATGAAAAACTGTTTTTT. It is translated as CASSSTKGSNEKLFF. This chain joins TRBV12-3 or TRBV12-4 and TRBJ1-4; TRBD1 is a possible D gene (5 bases). The germline V and J ends were trimmed by 4 bases and 3 bases, with 12 bases remaining between them. The CDR3 extends over 15 amino acids.

The rearrangement links TRBV7-7 to TRBJ2-7; 8 positions agree with TRBD2. With V trimmed by 4 bases and J by 0 bases, 11 bases remained unmatched. This CDR3 is 17 amino acids long. Germline CDR1 SSHAT, CDR2 FNYEAQ (reference sequence). The CDR3 bases are TGTGCCAGCAGCTCGGACTTGCCGCGGGGGGTCTCCTACGAGCAGTACTTC. Translated, it gives CASSSDLPRGVSYEQYF.

This clone has a count of ten or more. The rearrangement links TRBV4-1 to TRBJ2-3; 13 nucleotides match TRBD2. V trimming: 6 bases; J trimming: 4 bases; junction bases outside the gene matches: 7. The germline V gene encodes CDR1 MGHRA and CDR2 YSYEKL. The CDR3 sequence is 16 residues long. CDR3 DNA: TGCGCCAGCAGGGAACTAGCGGGGGGGATGCCAGATACGCAGTATTTT. Amino acids: CASRELAGGMPDTQYF.

This clone was counted between two and nine times. Being one base from a much bigger clone, this may be a read error. V usage is TRBV30 and J usage is TRBJ2-6; D ambiguous. This CDR3 is built from 14 residues. CDR1 is GTSNPN, CDR2 SVGIG, per germline (reference sequence). The ends were cut back, 2 bases at V and 3 bases at J, with 8 bases in the middle. The CDR3 here is CAWSHGGGANVLTF. CDR3 DNA: TGTGCCTGGAGTCATGGTGGTGGGGCCAACGTCCTGACTTTC.

This clone showed up many times. The V call is TRBV11-2, the J call TRBJ2-7, with 7 bases matching TRBD2. In germline, CDR1 is SGHAT, CDR2 FQNNGV. The trim removed 5 bases at V and 7 bases at J, leaving 5 bases unmatched. The CDR3 runs to 12 residues. The CDR3 region is CASSRGEKEQYF. CDR3 coding DNA: TGTGCCAGCAGCCGGGGGGAAAAAGAGCAGTACTTC.

In this sample, this clone turned up a few times. The V call is TRBV7-9, the J call TRBJ1-2; maybe TRBD1 (5 bases). V gave up 1 base and J gave up 6 bases, with 6 bases separating them. Germline assignment: CDR1 SEHNR and CDR2 FQNEAQ (reference sequence). There are 12 residues in the CDR3. Here the CDR3 reads CASSLGGNGYTF. The CDR3, as DNA: TGTGCCAGCAGCTTAGGGGGGAATGGCTACACCTTC.

This clone has only a few counts. A much larger clone lies a single base off, so this may be a read error. The sample carries other DNA sequences with the same CDR3. The chain has TRBV5-5 and TRBJ2-3, with D unresolved. The V end was cut by 6 bases, the J end by 2 bases, with 7 bases between. Germline CDR1 is SGHKS and CDR2 is YYEKEE (reference sequence). CDR3 size: 12 residues. The CDR3 DNA reads as TGTGCCAGCACCCTCGACACAGATACGCAGTATTTT. It codes for CASTLDTDTQYF.

This clone was seen many times. The chain combines TRBV27 with TRBJ1-5; 9 nucleotides align to TRBD1. The CDR3 has 15 amino acids. The germline V gene encodes CDR1 MNHEY and CDR2 SMNVEV (reference sequence). V gave up 3 bases and J gave up 7 bases; unmatched junction bases: 7. CDR3 amino acids: CASSFRQGVGQPQHF. CDR3 DNA sequence: TGTGCCAGCAGTTTCAGACAGGGGGTAGGACAGCCCCAGCATTTT.

This clone was counted at least ten times. The chain has TRBV10-2 and TRBJ2-5; D might be TRBD1 (6 bases). Germline V CDR1 and CDR2: WSHSY, SAAADI. V was cut by 6 bases and J by 3 bases, with 17 bases left in between. This CDR3 contains 15 residues. CDR3 nucleotide sequence: TGCGCCAGCAGCTTAACAGGGTGGAGAGAAGAGACCCAGTACTTC. Translated: CASSLTGWREETQYF.

Worth noting for this clone: It may be a read error: a sequence one base away is much more abundant. The genes are TRBV7-9 and TRBJ1-1; D not certain. This CDR3 has 12 amino acids. From germline, CDR1 is SEHNR and CDR2 FQNEAQ (reference sequence). The CDR3 nucleotides are TGTGCCAGCAGCTTGGGGAACAATGAAGCTTTCTTT. Its translation is CASSLGNNEAFF.

Many counts were recorded for this clone. The chain uses TRBV27 and TRBJ2-7; 12 bases fit TRBD1. Germline loops: CDR1 MNHEY, CDR2 SMNVEV (reference sequence). V dropped 5 bases and J dropped 7; count of bases not matched to a gene: 6. The CDR3 runs 14 residues. In DNA, the CDR3 is TGTGCCAGCAGTCCCGGGACAGGGGGCTCGGAGCAGTACTTC. As protein: CASSPGTGGSEQYF.

This clone was counted ten times or more. The CDR3: CASSLLRFGAEQFF. The CDR3 bases are TGTGCCAGCAGTTTATTGAGATTCGGAGCTGAGCAGTTCTTC. This chain joins TRBV12-3 or TRBV12-4 and TRBJ2-1; D gene uncertain. This CDR3 is built from 14 residues. V was pared by 2 bases and J by 9 bases, with 14 bases between.

A note on this clone: This sequence may be a read error, since a much larger clone differs from it by one base. The chain combines TRBV19 with TRBJ2-7; 8 bases map to TRBD2. The J call may be mistaken, given a closer DNA end match to TRBJ2-1. CDR1 is LNHDA, CDR2 SQIVND, per germline (reference sequence). CDR3 length: 14 amino acids. The CDR3 protein is CASISGTSSWEQFF. The CDR3 nucleotides read TGTGCCAGTATATCCGGGACTAGTTCTTGGGAGCAGTTCTTC.

This clone came up a few times. This sequence joins TRBV7-9 and TRBJ2-5; 8 bases agree with TRBD1. The ends lost 5 bases at V and 0 bases at J; junction bases unmatched: 5. This CDR3 has 15 residues. Germline V gene sequence: CDR1 SEHNR, CDR2 FQNEAQ (reference sequence). The CDR3 reads CASSRRTGNQETQYF. DNA of the CDR3: TGTGCCAGCAGCCGCCGGACAGGGAACCAAGAGACCCAGTACTTC.

This clone was counted ten times or more. The CDR3 DNA reads as TGTGCCAGCAGTAGGGGCGGGAACACTGAAGCTTTCTTT. This translates into CASSRGGNTEAFF. This chain links TRBV25-1 with TRBJ1-1; D possibly corresponds to TRBD1 (5 bases). CDR3 length: 13 residues. The V gene lost 5 bases and the J gene lost 1 base, with 8 bases spanning the gap. Germline CDR1 is MGHDK and CDR2 is SYGVNS.

The rearrangement joins TRBV20-1 to TRBJ1-5; the D gene is possibly TRBD1 (5 bases). Per germline, CDR1 DFQATT and CDR2 SNEGSKA (reference sequence). There are 16 residues in the CDR3. V lost 0 bases and J 7 bases, leaving 19 bases between the germline ends. The CDR3 sequence is CSARDHVAGLGQPQHF. As DNA, the CDR3 is TGCAGTGCTAGAGATCATGTGGCAGGGCTGGGACAGCCCCAGCATTTT.

This clone was found many times. V and J are TRBV4-1 and TRBJ1-2; 7 nucleotides line up with TRBD1. Germline V gene sequence: CDR1 MGHRA, CDR2 YSYEKL. The ends lost 3 bases at V and 5 bases at J; junction bases unmatched: 12. The CDR3 totals 16 residues. In nucleotides, the CDR3 is TGCGCCAGCAGCCAGTCTACAGGGGAGAATCGATATGGCTACACCTTC. Protein: CASSQSTGENRYGYTF.

This clone was found many times. This chain uses TRBV2 with TRBJ2-3; D is unresolved. Between the trimmed V and J ends, which lost 6 bases and 8 bases, there was a span of 18 bases. This CDR3 has 14 amino acids. CDR1 and CDR2 from the germline V gene are SNHLY and FYNNEI. In DNA, the CDR3 is TGTGCCAGCAGGAAGGTTATGCTTCCCCCTACGCAGTATTTT. Protein product: CASRKVMLPPTQYF.

This clone was seen ten or more times. The chain carries TRBV10-1 and TRBJ2-1; 9 bases line up with TRBD2. The CDR3 is 15 residues long. Germline lookup yields CDR1 WNHNN and CDR2 SYGVQD (reference sequence). V shed 6 bases, J shed 1 base, and the junction held 4 bases outside the gene matches. The CDR3 loop reads CASSAAGGSYNEQFF. In nucleotides, the CDR3 is TGCGCCAGCAGCGCGGCGGGGGGGTCCTACAATGAGCAGTTCTTC.

Comment on this clone: This may arise from a read error, as a much more abundant clone is one base away. The gene calls are TRBV5-4 and TRBJ2-7; no definite D call. The germline V gene has CDR1 SGHNT and CDR2 YYREEE (reference sequence). This CDR3 region has 12 residues. V lost 2 bases, J lost 5 bases, and 8 bases lay in between. In DNA form, the CDR3 reads TGTGCCAGCAGCTTTAGTCTAAACGAGCAGTACTTC. Translating it yields CASSFSLNEQYF.

In this sample, this clone turned up a few times. The chain is built from TRBV6-2 or TRBV6-3 and TRBJ2-7; 11 bases map to TRBD2. Germline V lookup: CDR1 MNHEY, CDR2 SVGEGT. CDR3 length: 14 residues. V trimming: 6 bases; J trimming: 7 bases; junction bases outside the gene matches: 8. The CDR3 DNA reads TGTGCCAGCAGCCCACTAGCGGGGGCAGGAGAGCAGTACTTC. Translating gives CASSPLAGAGEQYF.

This chain links TRBV9 with TRBJ2-1; the match to TRBD1 covers 11 bases. The CDR3 covers 14 residues. Germline CDR1 is SGDLS and CDR2 is YYNGEE. J was trimmed by 5 bases and V by 4 bases; bases with no gene match: 2. The CDR3 reads CASSRTGGHNEQFF. CDR3 DNA sequence: TGTGCCAGCAGCCGGACAGGGGGCCACAATGAGCAGTTCTTC.

This clone was counted ten times or more. The rearrangement joins TRBV10-2 to TRBJ1-1, with TRBD1 as a possible D gene (6 bases). The CDR3 totals 14 residues. Trimming took off 3 bases at V and 2 bases at J, with 10 bases between the two ends. The germline V gene has CDR1 WSHSY and CDR2 SAAADI. The CDR3 region has the DNA TGCGCCAGCAGTGAAGACAGGCCCAACACTGAAGCTTTCTTT. This translates into CASSEDRPNTEAFF.

V usage is TRBV12-3 or TRBV12-4 and J usage is TRBJ1-3, with D perhaps TRBD1 (5 bases). V was shortened by 6 bases and J by 0 bases, with 18 bases between the two germline ends. This CDR3 is built from 17 residues. The CDR3: CASSPGHIQNSGNTIYF. The CDR3 coding sequence is TGTGCCAGCAGCCCGGGGCACATTCAAAACTCTGGAAACACCATATATTTT.

This clone was seen at least ten times. CDR3 sequence (DNA): TGCAGTGCTAGAGCTAGGTCTAGCGGTACTACCACAGATACGCAGTATTTT. This encodes CSARARSSGTTTDTQYF. This chain joins TRBV20-1 and TRBJ2-3, with 7 bases matching TRBD2. Germline values: CDR1 DFQATT, CDR2 SNEGSKA (reference sequence). After removal of 1 base from V and 2 bases from J, the junction contained 12 bases not matched to a gene. The CDR3 sequence is 17 residues long.

This clone turned up a few times. A read error is likely, as this CDR3 ends without the conserved phenylalanine or tryptophan. This chain connects TRBV14 to TRBJ1-6; D gene uncertain. The ends were cut back, 6 bases at V and 4 bases at J, with 10 bases in the middle. CDR1 and CDR2 (germline): SGHDN, FVKESK. The CDR3 runs 14 residues. The CDR3 DNA reads as TGTGCCAGCAGAGCGGGAGTATATAATTCACCCCTCCACCTT. It translates to CASRAGVYNSPLHL.

This clone was counted ten times or more. This sequence joins TRBV4-2 and TRBJ1-4; D possibly corresponds to TRBD1 (6 bases). CDR1 is LGHNA, CDR2 YNFKEQ, per germline. Deletions cut 0 bases from V and 7 bases from J, with 15 bases between. The CDR3 spans 16 residues. The CDR3 sequence is CASSQDGGGVGEKLFF. The CDR3 DNA reads TGTGCCAGCAGCCAAGATGGAGGGGGGGTCGGTGAAAAACTGTTTTTT.